Here is one T cell receptor (beta chain) with its context. The table lists this clonotype with many counts. Its specific antigen is unknown. Per-base quality was not reported, and no clone a single base away is much larger than it. Hyperthyroidism patients were newly diagnosed, with disease duration under 2 months, and aged 18 to 65 years. Patients with uncontrolled infections, other autoimmune diseases, pregnancy or lactation were excluded. Clinical symptoms, serum thyroxine and TRAb, thyroid ultrasound, and orbital computed tomography formed the basis for the diagnoses. Blood from progressor patients was drawn when they were first diagnosed with hyperthyroidism, before any ophthalmopathy symptoms appeared. PBMCs were isolated from around 10 ml of fresh peripheral blood by Ficoll-Paque density gradient centrifugation. Progressor patients were first diagnosed with Graves' hyperthyroidism and then developed ophthalmopathy during follow-up. Total RNA was extracted using Trizol reagent, and RNA quality was assessed on an Agilent 2100 Bioanalyzer.

The TCR beta CDR3 regions were amplified from the RNA transcripts. The first round of RT-PCR for the TCR CDR3 was performed with the HTBI primer set and the Qiagen OneStep RT-PCR kit. The libraries were constructed in a second round of multiplex PCR and then size-selected and purified. Libraries were sequenced paired-end with 100 bp reads on an Illumina HiSeq2000. In the original analysis: SOAPnuke was used to process the raw data, removing reads that contained adapters or uncalled bases, had a mean Phred below 15, or lacked an exact match to the constant primer or identifier. COPE v1.2.5 was used to merge high-quality paired reads, and clonotypes were defined as unique nucleotide sequences. Clonotypes were aligned to IMGT TRBV, TRBD and TRBJ reference segments using MiTCR v1.1. The analysis was restricted to V-J combinations with a frequency above 0.0001, which together covered around 99% of the repertoires. A TCS score was defined as the ratio of F50 (clonal expansion) to E x V (chaos), with BLOSUM62-based TCRdist applied between CDR3 peptides within each V-J. Welch's t-statistics and random forest reduced 500 to 650 V-J features to 10 to 15, which were used in a naive Bayes classifier (R e1071). TCRdb handled the public reads itself, with Q25 trimming in fastp and clone calling in MiXCR, and kept productive beta chains. All rows with the same CDR3 protein become a single entry with the most common DNA and genes. What appears here as the V and J calls and clone size reflects TCRdb's work, not the paper's. The sample includes 150,000 to 200,000 distinct CDR3 sequences, with just under 9.5% observed a single time. The ten largest clones add up to around 21% of the sample.

This specimen belongs to a study of T cells in Graves' hyperthyroidism and ophthalmopathy (dated by TCRdb to between 2017 and 2020). For the study in its entirety: Peripheral blood was collected at initial diagnosis, before any treatment. The paper describes TCR Vbeta CDR3 sequencing of fewer than 150 peripheral blood samples, made up of 43 ophthalmopathy patients, 70 to 75 hyperthyroidism patients and 17 progressor patients. After blood sampling, hyperthyroidism patients were treated with methimazole at a starting dose of 30 mg daily, and ophthalmopathy patients were treated with high-dose intravenous methylprednisolone. Prospective prediction of ophthalmopathy was tested in an independent validation cohort consisting of fewer than 20 hyperthyroidism patients and approximately 16 patients who later progressed to ophthalmopathy. The approximately 100 discovery patients were divided at random into training and test sets in a 7:3 ratio. A discovery cohort of fewer than 110 patients, about 40 with Graves' ophthalmopathy and under 60 with stable Graves' hyperthyroidism, was used to find distinguishing TCR V-J signatures. In more than 5 Graves' hyperthyroidism patients, the study also compared T-cell repertoires from thyroid tissue with T-cell repertoires from blood.

What the study reported, not specific to this receptor: No statistical method was used to set the sample size in advance, and investigators knew the group allocation. Most expanded thyroid clonotypes (frequency above 0.001) were also detected in blood, suggesting blood repertoires may reflect thyroid immune responses. A model built on a 13 V-J signature distinguished ophthalmopathy from stable hyperthyroidism, reaching 85% to 90% sensitivity and approximately 81% specificity in cross-validation and 80%/75% in testing. In validation, progression to ophthalmopathy was predicted by the model with 65% to 71% sensitivity and 72% to 85% specificity, a median of 6.5 months before onset.

The sample was blood. This TCR was sampled from a woman aged 18 to 35 with Graves' hyperthyroidism that later progressed to Graves' ophthalmopathy.

CDR3 reads: CASSGLRGLANTEAFF. The DNA reads TGTGCCAGCAGCGGGCTTAGGGGGTTGGCGAACACTGAAGCTTTCTTT. Recombination joined TRBV9 with TRBJ1-1; TRBD1 is a possible D gene, resting on 6 matching bases. The germline V gene yields SGDLS for CDR1 and YYNGEE for CDR2. V loses 3 bases, J loses 1 base, and the germline ends lie 16 bases apart. From cysteine to phenylalanine, the CDR3 is 16 amino acids long. CDR3 DNA is the only sequence kept; it has 48 bases, read in frame from the first base.